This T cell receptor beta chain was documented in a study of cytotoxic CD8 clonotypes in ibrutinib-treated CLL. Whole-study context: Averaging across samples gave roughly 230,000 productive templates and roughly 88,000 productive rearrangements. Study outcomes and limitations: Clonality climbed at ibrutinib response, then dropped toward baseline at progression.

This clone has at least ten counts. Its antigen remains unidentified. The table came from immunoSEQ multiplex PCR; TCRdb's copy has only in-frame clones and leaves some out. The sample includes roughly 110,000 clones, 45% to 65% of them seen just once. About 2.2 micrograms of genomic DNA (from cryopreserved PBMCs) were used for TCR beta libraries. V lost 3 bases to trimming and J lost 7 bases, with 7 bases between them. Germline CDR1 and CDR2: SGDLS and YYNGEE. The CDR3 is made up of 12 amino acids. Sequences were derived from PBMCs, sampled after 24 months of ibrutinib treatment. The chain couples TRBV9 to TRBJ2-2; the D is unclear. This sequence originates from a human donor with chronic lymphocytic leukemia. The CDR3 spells CASSALGGELFF. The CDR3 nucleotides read TGTGCCAGCAGCGCTCTTGGCGGGGAGCTGTTTTTT.